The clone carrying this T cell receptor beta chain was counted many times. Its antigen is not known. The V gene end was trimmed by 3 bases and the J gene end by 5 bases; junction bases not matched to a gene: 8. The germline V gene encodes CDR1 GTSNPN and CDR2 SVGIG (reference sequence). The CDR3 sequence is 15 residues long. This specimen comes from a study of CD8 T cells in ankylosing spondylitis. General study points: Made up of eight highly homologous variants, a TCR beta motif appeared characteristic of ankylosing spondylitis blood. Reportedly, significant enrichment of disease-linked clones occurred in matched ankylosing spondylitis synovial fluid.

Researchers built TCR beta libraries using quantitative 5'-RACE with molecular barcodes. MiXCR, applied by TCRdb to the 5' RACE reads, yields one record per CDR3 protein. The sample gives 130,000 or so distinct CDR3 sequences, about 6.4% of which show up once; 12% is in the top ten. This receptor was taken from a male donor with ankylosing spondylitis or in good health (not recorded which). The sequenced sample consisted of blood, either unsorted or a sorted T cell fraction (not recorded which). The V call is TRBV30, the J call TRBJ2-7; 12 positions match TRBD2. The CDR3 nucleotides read TGTGCCTGGAGCCGACTAGCGGGAGTACCCCACGAGCAGTACTTC. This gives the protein CAWSRLAGVPHEQYF.